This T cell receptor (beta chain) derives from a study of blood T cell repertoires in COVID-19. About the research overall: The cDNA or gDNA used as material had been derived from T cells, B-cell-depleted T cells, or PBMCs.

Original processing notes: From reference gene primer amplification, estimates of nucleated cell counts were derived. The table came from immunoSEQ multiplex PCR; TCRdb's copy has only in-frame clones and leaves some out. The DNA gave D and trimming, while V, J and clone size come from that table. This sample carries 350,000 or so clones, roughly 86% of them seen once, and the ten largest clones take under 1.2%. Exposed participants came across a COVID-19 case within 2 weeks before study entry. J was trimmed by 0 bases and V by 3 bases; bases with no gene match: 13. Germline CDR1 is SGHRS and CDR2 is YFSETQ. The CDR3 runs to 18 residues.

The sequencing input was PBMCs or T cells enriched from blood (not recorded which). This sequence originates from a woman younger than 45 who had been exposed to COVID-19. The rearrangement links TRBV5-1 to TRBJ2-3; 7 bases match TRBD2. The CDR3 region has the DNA TGCGCCAGCAGCTCCCGTGGTCCTAGCGGAGGTAGCACAGATACGCAGTATTTT. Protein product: CASSSRGPSGGSTDTQYF.